The T cell receptor beta chain under discussion was sequenced for a study of T cell responses to AZD1222 COVID-19 vaccine. A remark on this clone: The antigen is not known.

TCRdb keeps only in-frame clones here, not all; method: immunoSEQ multiplex PCR. The sample has about 46,000 clones; 70% to 90% are singletons. The ends were cut back, 1 base at V and 7 bases at J, with 11 bases in the middle. Germline-derived CDR1 and CDR2 are SGHNT and YENEEA. This CDR3 has 14 amino acids. Findings and limits, study-wide: Unmutated variant regions are reportedly the target of nearly half of TCRs that are spike-specific. Spike as a whole was targeted by vaccine-associated CD4 TCRs, dominant at 160-218 and 743-854. Clonal diversity was possibly underestimated; the donors were predominantly white British and more often female.

Second doses were pooled across both intervals (about 4 or about 12 weeks). The TCR was taken from an adult who received the AZD1222 COVID-19 vaccine. The rearrangement uses TRBV11-3 and TRBJ1-5; possibly TRBD1 for D (5 bases). Sequenced material: peripheral blood, taken 28 days after the second AZD1222 dose. CDR3 sequence: CASSLVRGRQPQHF. The CDR3 region has the DNA TGTGCCAGCAGCTTAGTAAGGGGTCGCCAGCCCCAGCATTTT.